Sequencing of this T cell receptor beta chain was carried out in a study of T cells after yellow fever vaccination. The length of the CDR3 is 20 residues. Germline trimming cut 2 bases from V and 6 bases from J; bases unmatched to any gene: 16. Germline V gene lookup returns CDR1 SGHVS and CDR2 FNYEAQ. Study-wide results and limits: Abundant bulk-population clonotypes could contaminate the FACS-sorted repertoires.

Researchers made TCR cDNA using 5'RACE template switching, and this step added a universal primer site and UMIs. TCRdb called the 5' RACE reads again in MiXCR, with one record for every CDR3 protein. The sample lists about 630,000 distinct CDR3 sequences, 9% to 15% occurring once. This clonotype occurred once. Its antigen remains unknown. The source material was PBMCs, sampled on the day of the yellow fever booster vaccination. The rearrangement joins TRBV7-6 to TRBJ2-1, with TRBD2 matching 13 bases. The receptor was derived from a man aged 25 to 40 who received the YFV17D yellow fever vaccine. The CDR3 loop reads CASSLPFGRPRTSGSNEQFF. CDR3 nucleotides: TGTGCCAGCAGCTTACCATTTGGGAGACCAAGGACTAGCGGGAGCAATGAGCAGTTCTTC.